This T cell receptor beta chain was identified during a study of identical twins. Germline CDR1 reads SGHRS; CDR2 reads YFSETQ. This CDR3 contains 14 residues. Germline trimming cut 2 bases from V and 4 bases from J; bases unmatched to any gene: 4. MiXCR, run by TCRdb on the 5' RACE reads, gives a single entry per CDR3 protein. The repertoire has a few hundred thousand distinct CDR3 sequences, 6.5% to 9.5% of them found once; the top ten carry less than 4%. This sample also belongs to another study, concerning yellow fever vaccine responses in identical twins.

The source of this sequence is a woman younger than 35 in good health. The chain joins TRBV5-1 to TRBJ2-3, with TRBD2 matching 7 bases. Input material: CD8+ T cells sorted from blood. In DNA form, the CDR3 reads TGCGCCAGCAGCTTAGCGGGAAGTGCAGATACGCAGTATTTT. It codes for CASSLAGSADTQYF.